Detailed here is one T cell receptor (beta chain). Its antigen is unknown. Per the germline V gene, CDR1 is SGHAT and CDR2 is FQNNGV. V dropped 4 bases and J dropped 4 bases, with 9 bases sitting between them. CDR3 size: 13 residues. The assay that was used to sequence DNA from cultured CD4+ T cells was the Oncomine TCR Beta short-read assay. TCRdb analysed the PCR reads with MiXCR anew, one entry per CDR3 protein. The repertoire consists of some 15,000 distinct CDR3 sequences, with less than 30% occurring once and the leading ten covering approximately 23%. The record originates from a study of vaccination and CD4 T cells after COVID-19. Treatment described: 10-day PBMC culture with coronavirus spike peptide pools or control peptides (ViraFEST assay).

This TCR came from a human donor with COVID-19. The source material was cultured CD4+ T cells from blood. This sequence joins TRBV11-2 and TRBJ2-3; perhaps TRBD2 as D (5 bases). The CDR3 DNA reads TGTGCCAGCAGCTCCTTGAGGGCAGATACGCAGTATTTT. Its protein is CASSSLRADTQYF.